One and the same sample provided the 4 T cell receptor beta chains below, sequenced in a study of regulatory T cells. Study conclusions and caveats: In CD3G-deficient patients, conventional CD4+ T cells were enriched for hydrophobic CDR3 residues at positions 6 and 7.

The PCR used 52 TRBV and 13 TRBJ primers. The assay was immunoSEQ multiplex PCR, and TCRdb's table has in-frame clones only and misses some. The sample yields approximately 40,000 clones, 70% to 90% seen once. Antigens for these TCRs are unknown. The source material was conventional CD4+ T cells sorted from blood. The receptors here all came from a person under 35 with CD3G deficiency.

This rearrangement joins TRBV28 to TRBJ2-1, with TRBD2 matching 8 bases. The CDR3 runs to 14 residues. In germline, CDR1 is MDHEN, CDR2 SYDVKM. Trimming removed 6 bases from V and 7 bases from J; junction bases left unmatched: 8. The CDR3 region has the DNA TGTGCCAGCAGACCCGGGGGGGTTCGGAATGAGCAGTTCTTC. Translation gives CASRPGGVRNEQFF.

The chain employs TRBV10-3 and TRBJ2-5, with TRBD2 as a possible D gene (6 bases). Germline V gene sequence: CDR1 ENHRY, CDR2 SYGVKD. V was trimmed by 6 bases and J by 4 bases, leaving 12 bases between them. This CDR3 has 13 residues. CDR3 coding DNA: TGTGCCATCAGGGCCTCACTAGCAGAGACCCAGTACTTC. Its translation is CAIRASLAETQYF.

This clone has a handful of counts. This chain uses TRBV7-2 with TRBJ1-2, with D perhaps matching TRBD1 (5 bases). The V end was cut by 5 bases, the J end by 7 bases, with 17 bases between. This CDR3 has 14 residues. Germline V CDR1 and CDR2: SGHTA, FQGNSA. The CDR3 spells CASSPQTGLGGYTF. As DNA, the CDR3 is TGTGCCAGCAGCCCCCAAACAGGCCTTGGTGGCTACACCTTC. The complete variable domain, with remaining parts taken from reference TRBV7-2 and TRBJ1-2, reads GAGVSQSPSNKVTEKGKDVELRCDPISGHTALYWYRQSLGQGLEFLIYFQGNSAPDKSGLPSDRFSAERTGGSVSTLTIQRTQQEDSAVYLCASSPQTGLGGYTFGSGTRLTVV.

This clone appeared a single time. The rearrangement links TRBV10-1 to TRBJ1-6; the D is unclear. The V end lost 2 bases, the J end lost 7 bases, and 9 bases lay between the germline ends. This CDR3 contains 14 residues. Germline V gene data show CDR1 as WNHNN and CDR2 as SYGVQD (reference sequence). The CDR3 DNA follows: TGCGCCAGCAGTGAGAGGGTTTGGAATTCACCCCTCCACTTT. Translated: CASSERVWNSPLHF.